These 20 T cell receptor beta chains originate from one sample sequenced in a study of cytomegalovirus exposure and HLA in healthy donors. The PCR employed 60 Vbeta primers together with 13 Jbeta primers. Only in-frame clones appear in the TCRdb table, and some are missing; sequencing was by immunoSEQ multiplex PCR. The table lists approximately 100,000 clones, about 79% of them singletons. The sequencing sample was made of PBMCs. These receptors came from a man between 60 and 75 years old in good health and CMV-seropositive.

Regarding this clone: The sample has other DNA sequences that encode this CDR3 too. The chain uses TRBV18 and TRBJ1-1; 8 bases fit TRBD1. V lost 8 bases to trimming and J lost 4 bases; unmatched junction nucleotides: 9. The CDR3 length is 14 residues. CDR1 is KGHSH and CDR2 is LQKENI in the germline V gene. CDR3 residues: CASQGGQVGTEAFF. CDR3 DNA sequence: TGTGCCAGCCAAGGGGGACAGGTTGGCACTGAAGCTTTCTTT.

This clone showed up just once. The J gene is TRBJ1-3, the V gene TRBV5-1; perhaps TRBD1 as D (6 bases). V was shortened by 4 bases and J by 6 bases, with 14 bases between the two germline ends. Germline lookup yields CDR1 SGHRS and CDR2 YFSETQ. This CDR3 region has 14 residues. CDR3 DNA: TGCGCCAGCAGCGTGGGGCAGGGGACAAACACCATATATTTT. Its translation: CASSVGQGTNTIYF.

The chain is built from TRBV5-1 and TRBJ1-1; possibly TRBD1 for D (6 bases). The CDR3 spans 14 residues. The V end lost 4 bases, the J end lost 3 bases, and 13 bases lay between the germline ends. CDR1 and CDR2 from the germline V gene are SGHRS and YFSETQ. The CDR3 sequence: CASSVASGDTEAFF. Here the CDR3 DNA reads TGCGCCAGCAGCGTGGCGTCAGGGGACACTGAAGCTTTCTTT.

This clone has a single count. The CDR3 bases are TGTGCCAGCAGCGTAGATCGGGGGGGCCCTGATACGCAGTATTTT. Translation: CASSVDRGGPDTQYF. The rearrangement uses TRBV9 and TRBJ2-3, with 8 bases matching TRBD2. With 0 bases clipped from V and 6 bases from J, the junction kept 6 bases outside the gene matches. This CDR3 region has 15 residues. CDR1 and CDR2 (germline): SGDLS, YYNGEE.

This chain's CDR3 is CASSTGFNQPQHF. DNA for the CDR3: TGTGCCAGCAGTACCGGGTTCAATCAGCCCCAGCATTTT. The chain joins TRBV6-4 to TRBJ1-5; D uncertain. The V end was cut by 5 bases, the J end by 3 bases, with 8 bases between. The CDR3 is 13 residues long. CDR1 and CDR2 (germline): MRHNA, SNTAGT.

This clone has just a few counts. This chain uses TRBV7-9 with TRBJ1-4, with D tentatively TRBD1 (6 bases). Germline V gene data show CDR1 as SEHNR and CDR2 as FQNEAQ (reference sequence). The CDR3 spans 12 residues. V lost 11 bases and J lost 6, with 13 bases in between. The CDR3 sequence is CAGGHRDEKLFF. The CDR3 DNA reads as TGTGCCGGGGGTCACAGGGATGAAAAACTGTTTTTT.

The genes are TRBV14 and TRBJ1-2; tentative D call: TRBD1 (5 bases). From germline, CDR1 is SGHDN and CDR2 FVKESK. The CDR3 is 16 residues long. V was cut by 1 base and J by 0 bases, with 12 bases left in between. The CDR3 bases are TGTGCCAGCAGCCAAGGGCTGGGGCGCACTAACTATGGCTACACCTTC. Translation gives CASSQGLGRTNYGYTF.

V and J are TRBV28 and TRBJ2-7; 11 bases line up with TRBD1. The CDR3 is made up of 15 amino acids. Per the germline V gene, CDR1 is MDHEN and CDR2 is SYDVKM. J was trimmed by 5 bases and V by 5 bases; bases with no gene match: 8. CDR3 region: CASSAPGTGGDEQYF. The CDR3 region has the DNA TGTGCCAGCAGTGCCCCCGGGACAGGGGGAGACGAGCAGTACTTC. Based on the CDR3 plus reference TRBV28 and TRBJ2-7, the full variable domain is DVKVTQSSRYLVKRTGEKVFLECVQDMDHENMFWYRQDPGLGLRLIYFSYDVKMKEKGDIPEGYSVSREKKERFSLILESASTNQTSMYLCASSAPGTGGDEQYFGPGTRLTVT.

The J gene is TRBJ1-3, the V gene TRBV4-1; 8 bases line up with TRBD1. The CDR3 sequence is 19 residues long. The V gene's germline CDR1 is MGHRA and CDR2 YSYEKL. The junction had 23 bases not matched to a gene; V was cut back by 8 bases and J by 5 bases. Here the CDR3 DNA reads TGCGCCAGCTCCAAGGGTCAGGGTGAAAGACAGGGGAAACGAAACACCATATATTTT. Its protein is CASSKGQGERQGKRNTIYF.

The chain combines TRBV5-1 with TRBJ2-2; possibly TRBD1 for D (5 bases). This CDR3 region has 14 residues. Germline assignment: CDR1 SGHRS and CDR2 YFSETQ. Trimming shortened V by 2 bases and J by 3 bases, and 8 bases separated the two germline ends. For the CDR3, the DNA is TGCGCCAGCAGCTTCGGACATTACACCGGGGAGCTGTTTTTT. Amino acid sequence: CASSFGHYTGELFF.

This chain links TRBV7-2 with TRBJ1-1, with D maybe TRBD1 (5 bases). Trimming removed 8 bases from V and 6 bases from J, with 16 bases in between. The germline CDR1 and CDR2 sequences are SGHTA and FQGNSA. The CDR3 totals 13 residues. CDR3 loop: CASANGGVPEAFF. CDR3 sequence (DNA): TGTGCCAGCGCTAATGGGGGGGTCCCTGAAGCTTTCTTT.

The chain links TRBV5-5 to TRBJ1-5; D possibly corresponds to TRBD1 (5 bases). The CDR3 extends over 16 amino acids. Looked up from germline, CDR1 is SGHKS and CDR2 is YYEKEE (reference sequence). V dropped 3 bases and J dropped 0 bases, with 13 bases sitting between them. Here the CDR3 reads CASSWGGLYSNQPQHF. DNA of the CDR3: TGTGCCAGCAGCTGGGGGGGACTCTATAGCAATCAGCCCCAGCATTTT.

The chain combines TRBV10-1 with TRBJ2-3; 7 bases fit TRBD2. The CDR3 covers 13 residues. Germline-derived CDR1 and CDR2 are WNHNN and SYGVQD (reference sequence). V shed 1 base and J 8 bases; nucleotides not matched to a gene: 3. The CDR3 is CASSELRGGTQYF. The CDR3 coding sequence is TGCGCCAGCAGTGAGTTGCGCGGGGGTACGCAGTATTTT.

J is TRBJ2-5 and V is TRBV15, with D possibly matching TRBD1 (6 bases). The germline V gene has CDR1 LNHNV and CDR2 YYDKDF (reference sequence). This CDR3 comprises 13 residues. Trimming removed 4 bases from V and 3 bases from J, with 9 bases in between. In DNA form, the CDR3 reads TGTGCCACCAGCAAGAACAGGGAAGAGACCCAGTACTTC. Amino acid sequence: CATSKNREETQYF.

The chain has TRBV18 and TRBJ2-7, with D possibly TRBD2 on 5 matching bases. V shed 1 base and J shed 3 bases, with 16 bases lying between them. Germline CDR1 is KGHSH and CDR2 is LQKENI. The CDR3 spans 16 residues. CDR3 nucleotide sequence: TGTGCCAGCTCACCACGGGGAGCCATAAGGGACTACGAGCAGTACTTC. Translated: CASSPRGAIRDYEQYF.

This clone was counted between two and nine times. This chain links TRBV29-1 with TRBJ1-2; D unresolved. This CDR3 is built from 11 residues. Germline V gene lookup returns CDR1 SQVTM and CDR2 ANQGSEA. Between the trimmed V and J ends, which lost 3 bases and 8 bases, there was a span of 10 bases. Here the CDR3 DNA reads TGCAGCGTTGACAGTCCGGGGGGCTACACCTTC. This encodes CSVDSPGGYTF.

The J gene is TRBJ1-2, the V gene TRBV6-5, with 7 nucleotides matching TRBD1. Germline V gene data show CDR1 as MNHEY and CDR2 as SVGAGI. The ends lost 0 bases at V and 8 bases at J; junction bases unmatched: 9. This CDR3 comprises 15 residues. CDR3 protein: CASSYSFRTGGGYTF. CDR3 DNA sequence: TGTGCCAGCAGTTACTCGTTCAGGACAGGAGGAGGCTACACCTTC.

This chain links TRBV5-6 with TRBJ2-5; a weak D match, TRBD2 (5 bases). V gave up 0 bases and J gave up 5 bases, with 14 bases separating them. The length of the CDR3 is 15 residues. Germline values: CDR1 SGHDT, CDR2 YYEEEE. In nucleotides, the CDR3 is TGTGCCAGCAGCTTGGGGAAACTAGAGACCGAGACCCAGTACTTC. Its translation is CASSLGKLETETQYF. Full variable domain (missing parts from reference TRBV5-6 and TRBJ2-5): DAGVTQSPTHLIKTRGQQVTLRCSPKSGHDTVSWYQQALGQGPQFIFQYYEEEERQRGNFPDRFSGHQFPNYSSELNVNALLLGDSALYLCASSLGKLETETQYFGPGTRLLVL.

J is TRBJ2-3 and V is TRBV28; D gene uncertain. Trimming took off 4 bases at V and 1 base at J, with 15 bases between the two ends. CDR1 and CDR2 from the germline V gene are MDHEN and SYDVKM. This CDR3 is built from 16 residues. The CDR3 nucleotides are TGTGCCAGCAGTTCCCTGTCCACCGGTCGCACAGATACGCAGTATTTT. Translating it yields CASSSLSTGRTDTQYF.

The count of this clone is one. CDR3 DNA: TGTGCCAGCAGTGCCTTAAATGTGCCCCAGCATTTT. Protein sequence: CASSALNVPQHF. The J gene is TRBJ1-5, the V gene TRBV2, with D uncertain. This CDR3 spans 12 amino acids. The germline V and J ends were trimmed by 4 bases and 9 bases, with 10 bases remaining between them. Germline assignment: CDR1 SNHLY and CDR2 FYNNEI.